The clone carrying this T cell receptor (beta chain) occurred many times. The antigen remains unidentified. The data were taken from a study of T cells in Graves' hyperthyroidism and ophthalmopathy. Lactation, pregnancy, other autoimmune disease or uncontrolled infection led to exclusion of patients. Whole-study results and caveats: Among thyroid clonotypes expanded above 0.001, most also appeared in blood.

V was shortened by 4 bases and J by 5 bases, with 14 bases between the two germline ends. The CDR3 is made up of 14 amino acids. Researchers amplified the TCR beta CDR3 regions from RNA transcripts. First-round RT-PCR with HTBI primers amplified the TCR CDR3 region. A single record per CDR3 protein comes from TCRdb applying MiXCR to the multiplex PCR reads. The repertoire holds hundreds of thousands of distinct CDR3 sequences, approximately 13% seen once, with 9.2% in the top ten. V is TRBV12-3 or TRBV12-4 and J is TRBJ1-1; D ambiguous. The receptor comes from a woman aged 18-35 years with Graves' hyperthyroidism. The sample comprised blood. As DNA, the CDR3 is TGTGCCAGCAGTTCCCAGGTTCTGAGAACTGAAGCTTTCTTT. Protein sequence: CASSSQVLRTEAFF.